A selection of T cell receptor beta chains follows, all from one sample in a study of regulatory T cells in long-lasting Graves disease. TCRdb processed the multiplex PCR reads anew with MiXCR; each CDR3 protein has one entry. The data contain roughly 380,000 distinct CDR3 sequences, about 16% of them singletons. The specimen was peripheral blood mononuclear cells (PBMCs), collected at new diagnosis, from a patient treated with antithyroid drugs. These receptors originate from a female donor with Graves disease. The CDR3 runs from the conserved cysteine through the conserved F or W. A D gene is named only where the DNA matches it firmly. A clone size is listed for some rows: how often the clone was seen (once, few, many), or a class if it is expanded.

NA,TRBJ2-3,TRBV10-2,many,CASQWAGSTDTQYF,TGCGCCAGCCAGTGGGCCGGAAGCACAGATACGCAGTATTTT
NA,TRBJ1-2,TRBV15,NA,CATSKLREGKDGYTF,TGTGCCACCAGCAAGCTACGTGAGGGAAAAGATGGCTACACCTTC
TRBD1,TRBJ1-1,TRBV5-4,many,CASNPPGQTFEAFF,TGTGCCAGCAACCCACCGGGACAGACTTTTGAAGCTTTCTTT
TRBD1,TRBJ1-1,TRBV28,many,CASSRTGMNTEAFF,TGTGCCAGCAGTCGGACAGGGATGAACACTGAAGCTTTCTTT
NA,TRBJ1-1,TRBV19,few,CASIPGWRWNTEAFF,TGTGCCAGTATCCCCGGATGGCGGTGGAACACTGAAGCTTTCTTT
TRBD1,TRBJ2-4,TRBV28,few,CASRGRDRVQNIQYF,TGTGCCAGCAGGGGCCGGGACAGGGTCCAAAACATTCAGTACTTC
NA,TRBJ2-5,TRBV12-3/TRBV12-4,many,CASSSPPNQETQYF,TGTGCCAGCAGTTCCCCCCCCAACCAAGAGACCCAGTACTTC
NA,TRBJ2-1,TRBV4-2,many,CASSQGGINEQFF,TGTGCCAGCAGCCAAGGCGGGATTAATGAGCAGTTCTTC
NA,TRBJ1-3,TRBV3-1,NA,CASSRGGNTIYF,TGTGCCAGCAGCCGAGGCGGAAACACCATATATTTT
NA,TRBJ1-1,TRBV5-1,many,CASSLEPAGLNTEAFF,TGCGCCAGCAGCTTGGAACCGGCAGGGCTGAACACTGAAGCTTTCTTT